A single sample gave rise to the 2 T cell receptor beta chains below, sequenced in a study of cytomegalovirus exposure and HLA in healthy donors. PCR amplification relied on 60 Vbeta primers (plus 13 Jbeta primers). Repertoires were generated with immunoSEQ multiplex PCR, while TCRdb's copy carries only in-frame clones and drops some. Among around 150,000 clones listed, approximately 67% were seen once. The source material was PBMCs. These receptors came from a woman aged 18-29 years in good health and CMV-seropositive.

V and J are TRBV30 and TRBJ1-2; D is uncertain. V was shortened by 0 bases and J by 7 bases, with 12 bases between the two germline ends. The germline V gene encodes CDR1 GTSNPN and CDR2 SVGIG (reference sequence). CDR3 length equals 13 residues. In DNA form, the CDR3 reads TGTGCCTGGAGTGTACTCCAAGGAGGTGGCTACACCTTC. Its translation: CAWSVLQGGGYTF.

Only one count was recorded for this clone. The chain couples TRBV19 to TRBJ1-5; TRBD1 is a possible D gene (6 bases). The germline CDR1 and CDR2 sequences are LNHDA and SQIVND (reference sequence). The ends were cut back, 5 bases at V and 2 bases at J, with 16 bases in the middle. The CDR3 has 16 residues. CDR3 sequence (DNA): TGTGCCAGTAGTTCCCGAGGGGGGGGCGGCAATCAGCCCCAGCATTTT. Translation: CASSSRGGGGNQPQHF.